This TCR beta chain was recovered during a study of control samples from healthy donors and cancer patients. Germline loops: CDR1 MNHEY, CDR2 SMNVEV (reference sequence). This CDR3 is 14 amino acids long. J gave up 4 bases and V 7 bases, and 9 bases lay outside the gene matches. Repertoires were generated with immunoSEQ multiplex PCR, while TCRdb's copy carries only in-frame clones and drops some. The data hold 150,000 to 200,000 clones, with 90% observed a single time. This chain joins TRBV27 and TRBJ1-2; 7 bases match TRBD1. This TCR came from a woman in her 50s in good health. Sequenced input: blood. The CDR3 DNA reads TGTGCCAGCATGGGGACAGACTCCATCTATGGCTACACCTTC. Residues: CASMGTDSIYGYTF.